Below, one T cell receptor beta chain is given with its context. Original analysis: Amplification of reference gene primers was used by the study to estimate nucleated cell counts. Profiling relied on immunoSEQ multiplex PCR, and the TCRdb table lists in-frame clones only, not all of them. V and J calls and clone size are as listed in that table; D and trimming were resolved from the DNA. Here the sample spans about 67,000 clones, 85% to 90% being singletons. The sample comes from a study of blood T cell repertoires in COVID-19. The wider study: Collection of acute and convalescent COVID-19 samples took place in the United States, Italy and Spain. The analysed material was cDNA or gDNA that came from T cells, B-cell-depleted T cells, or PBMCs.

Deletions cut 2 bases from V and 7 bases from J, with 10 bases between. The length of the CDR3 is 14 residues. Per the germline V gene, CDR1 is SGHRS and CDR2 is YFSETQ. The rearrangement links TRBV5-1 to TRBJ1-6; perhaps TRBD1 as D (5 bases). This clonotype originated in a woman aged 55-70 years with acute or convalescent COVID-19. The sequenced sample was peripheral blood. The CDR3 here is CASSLGVENSPLHF. The CDR3 nucleotides read TGCGCCAGCAGCTTAGGGGTAGAGAATTCACCCCTCCACTTT.